This T cell receptor beta chain was obtained from a study of molecular identifiers for immune sequencing clone quantification. At the level of the study: With replicates, the RNA of about 21,000 or 97,000 naive CD8 cells was split five ways and four were sequenced.

Study-wide results and caveats: Jurkat TCR RNA spiked in from one cell reportedly remained identifiable amid about a million naive cells. In naive cells, clones above 20 RNA copies held under 1% of molecules, whereas in effector cells they held over 98%.

This clonotype was seen a few times. Its antigen is as yet unknown. TCRdb reanalysed the PCR reads using MiXCR and keeps one entry per CDR3 protein. The data show nearly 650,000 distinct CDR3 sequences, 25% seen once. The CDR3 spans 16 residues. Germline V gene lookup returns CDR1 DFQATT and CDR2 SNEGSKA (reference sequence). J gave up 8 bases and V 0 bases, and 10 bases lay outside the gene matches. The chain is built from TRBV20-1 and TRBJ2-1; 10 nucleotides agree with TRBD1. Specimen: naive CD8+ T cells from blood, with Jurkat cell RNA spiked in. The subset was: FACS-sorted CD8+CD4-CCR7+CD45RA+ naive T cells. The receptor was derived from a human donor in good health. Some libraries in this study had Jurkat cell RNA spiked in. The CDR3 loop is CSARDPGQGFGYEQFF. CDR3 in DNA: TGCAGTGCTAGAGATCCGGGACAGGGGTTTGGCTATGAGCAGTTCTTC.